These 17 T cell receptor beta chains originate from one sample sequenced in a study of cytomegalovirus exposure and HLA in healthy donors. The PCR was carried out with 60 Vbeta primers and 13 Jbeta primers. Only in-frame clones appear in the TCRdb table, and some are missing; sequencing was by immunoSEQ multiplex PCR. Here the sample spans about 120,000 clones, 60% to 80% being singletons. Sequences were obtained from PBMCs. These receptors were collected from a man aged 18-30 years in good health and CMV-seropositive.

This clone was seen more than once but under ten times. The CDR3 here is CASSLPRGDEQFF. The CDR3, as DNA: TGTGCCAGCAGTTTGCCCAGGGGAGATGAGCAGTTCTTC. The V gene is TRBV28, the J gene TRBJ2-1; D might be TRBD1 (6 bases). Germline CDR1 and CDR2: MDHEN and SYDVKM. This CDR3 comprises 13 residues. With 3 bases removed from V and 8 bases from J, the gap between germline ends came to 11 bases. The whole variable domain, remainder taken from reference TRBV28 and TRBJ2-1, is DVKVTQSSRYLVKRTGEKVFLECVQDMDHENMFWYRQDPGLGLRLIYFSYDVKMKEKGDIPEGYSVSREKKERFSLILESASTNQTSMYLCASSLPRGDEQFFGPGTRLTVL.

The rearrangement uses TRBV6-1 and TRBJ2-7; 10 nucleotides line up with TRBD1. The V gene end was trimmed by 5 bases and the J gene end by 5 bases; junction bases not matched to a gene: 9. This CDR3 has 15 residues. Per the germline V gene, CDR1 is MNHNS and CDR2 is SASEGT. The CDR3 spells CASSRRGTGDHEQYV. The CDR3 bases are TGTGCCAGCAGTCGCCGAGGGACAGGGGATCACGAGCAGTACGTC.

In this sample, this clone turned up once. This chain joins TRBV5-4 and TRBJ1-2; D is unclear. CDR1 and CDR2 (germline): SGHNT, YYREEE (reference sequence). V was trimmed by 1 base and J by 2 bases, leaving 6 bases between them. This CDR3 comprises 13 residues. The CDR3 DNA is TGTGCCAGCAGCTTGTTCAGAAACTATGGCTACACCTTC. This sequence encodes CASSLFRNYGYTF.

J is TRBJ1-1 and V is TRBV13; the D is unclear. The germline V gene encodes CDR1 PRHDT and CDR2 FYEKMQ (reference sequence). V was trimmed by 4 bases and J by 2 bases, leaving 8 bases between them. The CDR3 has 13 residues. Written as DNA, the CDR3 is TGTGCCAGCAGCTCGGGTAGAAACACTGAAGCTTTCTTT. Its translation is CASSSGRNTEAFF.

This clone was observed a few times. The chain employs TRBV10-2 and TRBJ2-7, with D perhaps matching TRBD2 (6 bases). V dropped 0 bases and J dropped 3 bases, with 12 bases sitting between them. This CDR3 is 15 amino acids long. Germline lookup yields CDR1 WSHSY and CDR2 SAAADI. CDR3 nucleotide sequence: TGCGCCAGCAGTGAGTCATTGGGGGGATACTACGAGCAGTACGTC. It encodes CASSESLGGYYEQYV.

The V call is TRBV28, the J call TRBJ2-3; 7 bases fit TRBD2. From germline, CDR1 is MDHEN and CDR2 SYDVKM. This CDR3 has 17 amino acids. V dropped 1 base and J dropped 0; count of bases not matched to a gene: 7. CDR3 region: CASSLFPSGPSTDTQYF. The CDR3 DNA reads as TGTGCCAGCAGTTTATTCCCTAGCGGCCCTAGCACAGATACGCAGTATTTT. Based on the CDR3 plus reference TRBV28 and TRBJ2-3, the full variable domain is DVKVTQSSRYLVKRTGEKVFLECVQDMDHENMFWYRQDPGLGLRLIYFSYDVKMKEKGDIPEGYSVSREKKERFSLILESASTNQTSMYLCASSLFPSGPSTDTQYFGPGTRLTVL.

The CDR3 reads CASSESGREAFF. Written as DNA, the CDR3 is TGTGCCAGCAGTGAGTCGGGGAGGGAAGCTTTCTTT. The chain links TRBV2 to TRBJ1-1; the D is unclear. Between the trimmed V and J ends, which lost 3 bases and 8 bases, there was a span of 10 bases. This CDR3 is 12 amino acids long. Germline assignment: CDR1 SNHLY and CDR2 FYNNEI.

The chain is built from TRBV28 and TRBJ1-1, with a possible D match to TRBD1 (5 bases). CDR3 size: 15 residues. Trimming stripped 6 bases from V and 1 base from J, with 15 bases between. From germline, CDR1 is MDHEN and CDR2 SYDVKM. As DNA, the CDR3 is TGTGCCAGCAGCTTGGCGACAGCTAGGAACACTGAAGCTTTCTTT. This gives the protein CASSLATARNTEAFF. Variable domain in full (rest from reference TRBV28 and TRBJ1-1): DVKVTQSSRYLVKRTGEKVFLECVQDMDHENMFWYRQDPGLGLRLIYFSYDVKMKEKGDIPEGYSVSREKKERFSLILESASTNQTSMYLCASSLATARNTEAFFGQGTRLTVV.

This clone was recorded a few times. The CDR3 sequence is CASSLGLAVYEQYF. The CDR3 DNA sequence: TGTGCCAGCAGCTTAGGCCTAGCGGTGTACGAGCAGTACTTC. The chain has TRBV7-9 and TRBJ2-7, with 7 nucleotides matching TRBD2. This CDR3 is built from 14 residues. Germline V gene lookup returns CDR1 SEHNR and CDR2 FQNEAQ (reference sequence). Unmatched junction bases numbered 4, after V lost 1 base and J lost 4 bases.

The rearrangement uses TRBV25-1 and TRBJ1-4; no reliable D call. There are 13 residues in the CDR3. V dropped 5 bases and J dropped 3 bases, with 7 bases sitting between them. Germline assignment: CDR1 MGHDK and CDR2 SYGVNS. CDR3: CASSSLANEKLFF. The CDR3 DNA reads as TGTGCCAGCAGTTCGTTAGCTAATGAAAAACTGTTTTTT.

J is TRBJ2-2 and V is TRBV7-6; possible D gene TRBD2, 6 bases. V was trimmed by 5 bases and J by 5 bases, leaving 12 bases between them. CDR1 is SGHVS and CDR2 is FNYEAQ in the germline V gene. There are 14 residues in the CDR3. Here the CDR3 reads CASSPARGTGELFF. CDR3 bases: TGTGCCAGCAGCCCCGCACGGGGGACCGGGGAGCTGTTTTTT.

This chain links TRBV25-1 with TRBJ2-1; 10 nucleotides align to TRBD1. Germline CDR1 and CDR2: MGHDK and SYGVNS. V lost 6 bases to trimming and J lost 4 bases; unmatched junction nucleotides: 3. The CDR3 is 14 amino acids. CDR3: CASSRDRGYNEQFF. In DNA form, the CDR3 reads TGTGCCAGCAGCCGGGACAGGGGATACAATGAGCAGTTCTTC.

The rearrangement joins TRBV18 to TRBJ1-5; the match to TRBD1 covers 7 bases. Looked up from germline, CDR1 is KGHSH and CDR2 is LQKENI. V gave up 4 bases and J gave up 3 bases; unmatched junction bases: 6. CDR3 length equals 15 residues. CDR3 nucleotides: TGTGCCAGCTCACTGGGGACAGCTATCAATCAGCCCCAGCATTTT. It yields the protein CASSLGTAINQPQHF.

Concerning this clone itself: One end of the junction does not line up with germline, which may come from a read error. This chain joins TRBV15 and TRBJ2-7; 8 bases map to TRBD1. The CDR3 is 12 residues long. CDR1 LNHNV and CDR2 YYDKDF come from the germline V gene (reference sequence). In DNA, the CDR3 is TGTGCCACCAGCAGAGATCGGGACAGGCGGTTCTTC. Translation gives CATSRDRDRRFF.

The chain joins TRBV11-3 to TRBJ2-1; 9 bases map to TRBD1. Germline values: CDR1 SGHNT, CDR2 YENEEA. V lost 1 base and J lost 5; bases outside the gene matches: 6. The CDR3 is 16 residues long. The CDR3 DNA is TGTGCCAGCAGCTTAGGAGGGGGGACAGGGAACAATGAGCAGTTCTTC. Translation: CASSLGGGTGNNEQFF.

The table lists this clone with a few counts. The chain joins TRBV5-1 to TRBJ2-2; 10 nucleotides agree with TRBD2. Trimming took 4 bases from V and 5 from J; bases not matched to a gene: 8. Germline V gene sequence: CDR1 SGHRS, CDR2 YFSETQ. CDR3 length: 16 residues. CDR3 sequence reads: CASSPVAGGLTGELFF. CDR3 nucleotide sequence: TGCGCCAGCAGCCCAGTAGCGGGGGGCCTTACCGGGGAGCTGTTTTTT.

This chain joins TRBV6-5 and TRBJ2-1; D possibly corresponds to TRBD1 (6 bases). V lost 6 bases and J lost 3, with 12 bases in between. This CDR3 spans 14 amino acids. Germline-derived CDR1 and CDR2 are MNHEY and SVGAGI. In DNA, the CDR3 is TGTGCCAGCAGCCGGGACATACGCTACAATGAGCAGTTCTTC. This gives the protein CASSRDIRYNEQFF.